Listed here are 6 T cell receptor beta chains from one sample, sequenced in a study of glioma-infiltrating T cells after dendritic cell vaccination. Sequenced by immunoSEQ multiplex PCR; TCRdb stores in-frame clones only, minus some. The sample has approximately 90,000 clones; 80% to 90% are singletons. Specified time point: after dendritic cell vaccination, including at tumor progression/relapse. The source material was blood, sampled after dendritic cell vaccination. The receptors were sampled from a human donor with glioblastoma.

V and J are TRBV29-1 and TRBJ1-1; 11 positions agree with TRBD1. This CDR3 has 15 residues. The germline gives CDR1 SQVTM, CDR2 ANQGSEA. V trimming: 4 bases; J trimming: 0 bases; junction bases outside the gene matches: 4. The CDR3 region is CSVGGTGGMNTEAFF. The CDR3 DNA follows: TGCAGCGTTGGGGGGACAGGGGGAATGAACACTGAAGCTTTCTTT.

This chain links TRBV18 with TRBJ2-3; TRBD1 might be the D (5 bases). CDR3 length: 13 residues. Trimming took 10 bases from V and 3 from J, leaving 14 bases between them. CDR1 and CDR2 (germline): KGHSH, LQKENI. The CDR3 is CATTRGSTDTQYF. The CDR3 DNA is TGTGCCACCACAAGGGGCAGTACAGATACGCAGTATTTT.

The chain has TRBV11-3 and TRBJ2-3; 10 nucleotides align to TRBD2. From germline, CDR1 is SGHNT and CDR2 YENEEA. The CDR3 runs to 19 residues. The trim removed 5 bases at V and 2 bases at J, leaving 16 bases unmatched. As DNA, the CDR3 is TGTGCCAGCAGCGCCGGTGACCGGACTAGCGGTTACGACACAGATACGCAGTATTTT. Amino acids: CASSAGDRTSGYDTDTQYF.

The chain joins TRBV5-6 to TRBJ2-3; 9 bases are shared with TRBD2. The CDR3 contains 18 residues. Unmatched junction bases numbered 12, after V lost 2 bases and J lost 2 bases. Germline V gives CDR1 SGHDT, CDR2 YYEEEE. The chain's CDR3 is CASSLLAGVKADTDTQYF. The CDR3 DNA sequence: TGTGCCAGCAGCTTATTAGCGGGAGTAAAGGCGGACACAGATACGCAGTATTTT. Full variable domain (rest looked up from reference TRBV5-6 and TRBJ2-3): DAGVTQSPTHLIKTRGQQVTLRCSPKSGHDTVSWYQQALGQGPQFIFQYYEEEERQRGNFPDRFSGHQFPNYSSELNVNALLLGDSALYLCASSLLAGVKADTDTQYFGPGTRLTVL.

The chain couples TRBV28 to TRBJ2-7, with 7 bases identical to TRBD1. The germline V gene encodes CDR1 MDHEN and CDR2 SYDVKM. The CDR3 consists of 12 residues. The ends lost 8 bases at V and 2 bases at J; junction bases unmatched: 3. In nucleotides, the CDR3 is TGTGCCAGCCAACAGGGGACCTACGAGCAGTACTTC. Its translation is CASQQGTYEQYF.

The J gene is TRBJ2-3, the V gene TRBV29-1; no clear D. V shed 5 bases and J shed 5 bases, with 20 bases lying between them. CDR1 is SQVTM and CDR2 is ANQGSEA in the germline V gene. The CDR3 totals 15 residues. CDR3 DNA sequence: TGCAGCGTTCATAAATCCGAGTTCCGAGTAGATACGCAGTATTTT. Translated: CSVHKSEFRVDTQYF.